This T cell receptor (beta chain) was obtained from a study of beta chain features in type 1 diabetes. General observations from the study: Any HLA type influence on TCRB rearrangement was left unresolved here. Insertions were fewer and deletions more numerous at VDJ junctions in type 1 diabetes patients. TCRB repertoires of naive, central memory and Treg cells appeared more similar among patients than among healthy donors.

Via the markers CD45RO/CCR7/CD25/CD127/CD95/CD27, stem cell-like memory, regulatory, central memory and naive CD4+ cells were sorted. This clone was detected a few times. The target antigen is unknown. The investigators reverse transcribed all of the isolated RNA, so they sequenced expressed TCRB transcripts. Clones were sequenced by immunoSEQ multiplex PCR, and TCRdb holds only the in-frame ones, with some missing. Among just over 600,000 clones listed, around a sixth were seen once. The sequenced sample consisted of naive CD4+ T cells from blood. The clonotype was recovered from a young man in good health.

CDR3 coding DNA: TGCGCCAGCAGCTTGGCCAGCGGGGGGGCCGTGGAGACCCAGTACTTC. Protein product: CASSLASGGAVETQYF. The genes are TRBV5-1 and TRBJ2-5; 10 bases line up with TRBD2. Germline CDR1 SGHRS, CDR2 YFSETQ. V shed 0 bases and J 5 bases; nucleotides not matched to a gene: 7. CDR3 size: 16 residues.